This TCR beta chain derives from a study of early T cells in non-severe SARS-CoV-2 infection. The wider study: Sequencing targeted bulk RNA from unsorted whole blood, leaving chains unpaired. Study observations and caveats: VDJdb matching, biased toward anti-spike CD8 responses, missed private and CD4 specificities.

The V and J ends lost 7 bases and 3 bases respectively, with 11 bases between them. Germline CDR1 reads SGDLS; CDR2 reads YYNGEE. There are 14 residues in the CDR3. Each cDNA molecule carried a unique molecular identifier. TCRdb used MiXCR to reprocess the 5' RACE reads, holding one entry per CDR3 protein. The profile shows approximately 31,000 distinct CDR3 sequences, 5.7% of them singletons. This clonotype was counted a few times. Its antigen is as yet unknown. The chain combines TRBV9 with TRBJ2-6, with D possibly being TRBD1 (6 bases). Sequencing used whole blood. This clonotype was obtained from an adult who was a healthcare worker with PCR-confirmed SARS-CoV-2 infection or an uninfected control (not recorded which). The CDR3 spells CASGRGSGANVLTF. In DNA, the CDR3 is TGTGCCAGCGGCAGGGGCAGTGGGGCCAACGTCCTGACTTTC.